The 5 T cell receptor beta chains below were found in one sample sequenced in a study of molecular identifiers for immune sequencing clone quantification. TCRdb passed the PCR reads through MiXCR, listing each CDR3 protein once. The table has under 600,000 distinct CDR3 sequences, 25% seen once. Specimen: naive CD8+ T cells from blood, with Jurkat cell RNA spiked in. Subset here: FACS-sorted CD8+CD4-CCR7+CD45RA+ naive T cells. The receptors stem from a human donor in good health. Some libraries in this study had Jurkat cell RNA spiked in.

The V call is TRBV11-2, the J call TRBJ2-3, with D unresolved. This CDR3 has 15 residues. The V gene lost 6 bases and the J gene lost 0 bases, with 13 bases spanning the gap. Germline CDR1 and CDR2: SGHAT and FQNNGV. CDR3 DNA: TGTGCCAGCAGTCGATTTCCGGCTAGCACAGATACGCAGTATTTT. It specifies CASSRFPASTDTQYF.

This clonotype was counted between two and nine times. This chain joins TRBV20-1 and TRBJ2-7; 8 nucleotides agree with TRBD2. CDR1 and CDR2 (germline): DFQATT, SNEGSKA (reference sequence). This CDR3 contains 15 residues. With 0 bases clipped from V and 1 base from J, the junction kept 5 bases outside the gene matches. CDR3 sequence (DNA): TGCAGTGCTAGAGATTTGCAGCGGGAGTCCTACGAGCAGTACTTC. As protein: CSARDLQRESYEQYF.

This clonotype showed up many times. The chain links TRBV3-1 to TRBJ2-1; 7 positions match TRBD2. There are 15 residues in the CDR3. The V gene end was trimmed by 2 bases and the J gene end by 1 base; junction bases not matched to a gene: 2. The germline V gene encodes CDR1 LGHDT and CDR2 YNNKEL (reference sequence). Here the CDR3 DNA reads TGTGCCAGCAGCCAACTAGCGGCTTCCTACAATGAGCAGTTCTTC. It translates to CASSQLAASYNEQFF.

This clonotype was observed many times. The chain joins TRBV5-6 to TRBJ2-3; D is unresolved. There are 17 residues in the CDR3. Per the germline V gene, CDR1 is SGHDT and CDR2 is YYEEEE. The V end was cut by 3 bases, the J end by 4 bases, with 21 bases between. CDR3: CASSSYNDLGRPDTQYF. The CDR3 DNA follows: TGTGCCAGCAGCTCGTATAACGATCTCGGGCGCCCAGATACGCAGTATTTT. Together with reference TRBV5-6 and TRBJ2-3, the CDR3 gives the full variable domain: DAGVTQSPTHLIKTRGQQVTLRCSPKSGHDTVSWYQQALGQGPQFIFQYYEEEERQRGNFPDRFSGHQFPNYSSELNVNALLLGDSALYLCASSSYNDLGRPDTQYFGPGTRLTVL.

In this sample, this clonotype turned up many times. This CDR3 is CASRSSGGVTDTQYF. The CDR3 DNA sequence: TGTGCCAGCAGATCAAGCGGGGGGGTCACAGATACGCAGTATTTT. V and J are TRBV7-6 and TRBJ2-3; 10 bases map to TRBD2. With 6 bases clipped from V and 2 bases from J, the junction kept 5 bases outside the gene matches. Per germline, CDR1 SGHVS and CDR2 FNYEAQ. The CDR3 sequence is 15 residues long.